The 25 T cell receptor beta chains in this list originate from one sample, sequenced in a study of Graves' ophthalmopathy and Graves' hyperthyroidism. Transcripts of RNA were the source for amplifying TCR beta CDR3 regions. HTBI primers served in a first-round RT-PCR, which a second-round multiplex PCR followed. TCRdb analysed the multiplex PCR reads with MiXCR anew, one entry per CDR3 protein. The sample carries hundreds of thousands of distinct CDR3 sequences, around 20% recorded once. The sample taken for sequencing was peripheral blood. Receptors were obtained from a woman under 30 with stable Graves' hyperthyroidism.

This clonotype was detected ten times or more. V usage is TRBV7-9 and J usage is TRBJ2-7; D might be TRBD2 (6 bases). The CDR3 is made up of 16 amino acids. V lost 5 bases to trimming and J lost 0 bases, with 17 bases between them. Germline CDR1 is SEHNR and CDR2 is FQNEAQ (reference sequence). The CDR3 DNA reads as TGTGCCAGCAGCCCCACCCTCGGGACTCACTCCTACGAGCAGTACTTC. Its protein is CASSPTLGTHSYEQYF.

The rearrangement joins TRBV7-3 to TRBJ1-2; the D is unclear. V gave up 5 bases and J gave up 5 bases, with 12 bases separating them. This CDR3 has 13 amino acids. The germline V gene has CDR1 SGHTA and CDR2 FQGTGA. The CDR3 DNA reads TGTGCCAGCAGCCCGACCGGTCAGTATGGCTACACCTTC. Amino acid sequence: CASSPTGQYGYTF.

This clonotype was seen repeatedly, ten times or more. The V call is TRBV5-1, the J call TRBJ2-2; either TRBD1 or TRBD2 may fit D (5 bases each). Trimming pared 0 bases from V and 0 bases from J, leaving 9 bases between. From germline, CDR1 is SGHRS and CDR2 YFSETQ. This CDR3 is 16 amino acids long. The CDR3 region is CASSLVGAANTGELFF. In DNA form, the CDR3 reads TGCGCCAGCAGCTTGGTCGGGGCTGCGAACACCGGGGAGCTGTTTTTT.

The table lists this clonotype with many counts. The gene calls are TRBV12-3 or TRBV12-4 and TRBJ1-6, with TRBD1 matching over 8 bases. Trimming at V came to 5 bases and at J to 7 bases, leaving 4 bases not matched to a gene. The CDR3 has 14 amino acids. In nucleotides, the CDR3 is TGTGCCAGCAGTGCTGACAGGGGAAATTCACCCCTCCACTTT. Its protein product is CASSADRGNSPLHF.

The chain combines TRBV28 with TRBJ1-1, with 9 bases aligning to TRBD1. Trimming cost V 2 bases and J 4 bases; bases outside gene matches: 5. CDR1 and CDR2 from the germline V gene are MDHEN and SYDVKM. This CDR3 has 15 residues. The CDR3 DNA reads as TGTGCCAGCAGTTTAAGACAGGGGGTGGGCACTGAAGCTTTCTTT. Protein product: CASSLRQGVGTEAFF.

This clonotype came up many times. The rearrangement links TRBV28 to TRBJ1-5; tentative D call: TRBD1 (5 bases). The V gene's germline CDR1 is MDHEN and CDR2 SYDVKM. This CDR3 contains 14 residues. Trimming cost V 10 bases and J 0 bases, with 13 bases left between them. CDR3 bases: TGTGCCACCCGAATGACAGTTAGCAATCAGCCCCAGCATTTT. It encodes CATRMTVSNQPQHF. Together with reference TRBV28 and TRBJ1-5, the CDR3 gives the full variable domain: DVKVTQSSRYLVKRTGEKVFLECVQDMDHENMFWYRQDPGLGLRLIYFSYDVKMKEKGDIPEGYSVSREKKERFSLILESASTNQTSMYLCATRMTVSNQPQHFGDGTRLSIL.

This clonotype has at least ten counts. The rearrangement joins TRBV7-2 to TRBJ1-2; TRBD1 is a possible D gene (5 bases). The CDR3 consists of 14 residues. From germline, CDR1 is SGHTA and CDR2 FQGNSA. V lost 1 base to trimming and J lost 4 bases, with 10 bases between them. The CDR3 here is CASSLVQGSYGYTF. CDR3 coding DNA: TGTGCCAGCAGCTTAGTTCAGGGCAGCTATGGCTACACCTTC.

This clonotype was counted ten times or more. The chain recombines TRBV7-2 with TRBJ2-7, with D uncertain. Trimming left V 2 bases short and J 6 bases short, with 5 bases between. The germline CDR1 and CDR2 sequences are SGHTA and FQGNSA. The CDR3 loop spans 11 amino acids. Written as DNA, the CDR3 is TGTGCCAGCAGCTTATTGGTCGAGCAGTACTTC. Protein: CASSLLVEQYF.

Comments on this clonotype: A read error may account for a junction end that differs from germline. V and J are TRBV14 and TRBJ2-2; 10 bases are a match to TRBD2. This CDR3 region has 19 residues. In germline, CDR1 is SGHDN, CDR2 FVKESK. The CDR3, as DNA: TGTGCCAGCAGCCAAGATTTCCTAGCGGGAGTAAGGAACATCGGGGAGCTGTTTTTT. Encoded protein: CASSQDFLAGVRNIGELFF.

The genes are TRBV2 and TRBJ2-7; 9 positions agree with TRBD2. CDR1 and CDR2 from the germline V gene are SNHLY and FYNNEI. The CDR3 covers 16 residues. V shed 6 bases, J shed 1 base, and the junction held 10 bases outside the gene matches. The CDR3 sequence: CASRTDKRGASYEQYF. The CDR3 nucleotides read TGTGCCAGCAGGACAGATAAGCGGGGGGCGTCCTACGAGCAGTACTTC.

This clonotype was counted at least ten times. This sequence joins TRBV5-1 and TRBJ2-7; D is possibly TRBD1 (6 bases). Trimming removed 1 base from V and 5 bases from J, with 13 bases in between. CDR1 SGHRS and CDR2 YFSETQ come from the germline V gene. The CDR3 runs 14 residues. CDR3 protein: CASSLLGRGNEQYF. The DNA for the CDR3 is TGCGCCAGCAGCTTGTTGGGCAGGGGCAACGAGCAGTACTTC.

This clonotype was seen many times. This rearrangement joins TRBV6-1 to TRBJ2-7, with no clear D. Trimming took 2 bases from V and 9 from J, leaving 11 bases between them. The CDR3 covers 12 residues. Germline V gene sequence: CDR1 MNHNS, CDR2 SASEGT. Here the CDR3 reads CASSEILRLQYF. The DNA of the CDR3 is TGTGCCAGCAGTGAAATCCTTCGTCTGCAGTACTTC.

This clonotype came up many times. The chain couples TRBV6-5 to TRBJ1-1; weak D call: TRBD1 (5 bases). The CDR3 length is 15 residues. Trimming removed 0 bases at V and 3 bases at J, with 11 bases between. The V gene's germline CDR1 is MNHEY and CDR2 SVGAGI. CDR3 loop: CASSYSPGLDTEAFF. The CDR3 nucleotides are TGTGCCAGCAGTTACTCCCCAGGGTTAGACACTGAAGCTTTCTTT.

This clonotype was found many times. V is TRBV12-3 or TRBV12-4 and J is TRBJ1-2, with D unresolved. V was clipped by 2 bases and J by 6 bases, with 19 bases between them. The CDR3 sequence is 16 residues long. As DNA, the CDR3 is TGTGCCAGCAGTTTATCGCAGGTCCTCCCTATTGATGGCTACACCTTC. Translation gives CASSLSQVLPIDGYTF.

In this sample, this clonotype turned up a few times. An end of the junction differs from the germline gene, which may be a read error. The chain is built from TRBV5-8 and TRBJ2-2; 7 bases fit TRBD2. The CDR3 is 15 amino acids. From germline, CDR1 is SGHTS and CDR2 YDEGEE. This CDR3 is CASSLMAGVSGELFF. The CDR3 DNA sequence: TGTGCCAGCAGCTTAATGGCGGGAGTCAGCGGGGAGCTGTTCTTT.

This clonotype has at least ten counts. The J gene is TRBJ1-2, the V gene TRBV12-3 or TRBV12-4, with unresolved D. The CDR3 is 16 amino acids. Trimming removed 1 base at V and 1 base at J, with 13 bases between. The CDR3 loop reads CASSLEGGSLNYGYTF. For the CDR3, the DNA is TGTGCCAGCAGTTTAGAGGGCGGCAGCCTTAACTATGGCTACACCTTC.

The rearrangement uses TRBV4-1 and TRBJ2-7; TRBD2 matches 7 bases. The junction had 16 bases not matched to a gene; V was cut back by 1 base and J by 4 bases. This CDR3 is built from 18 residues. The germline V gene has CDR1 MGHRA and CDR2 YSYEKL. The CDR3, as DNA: TGCGCCAGCAGCCAAGGAGGTGTTTCTAGGACTAGACTATACGAGCAGTACTTC. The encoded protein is CASSQGGVSRTRLYEQYF.

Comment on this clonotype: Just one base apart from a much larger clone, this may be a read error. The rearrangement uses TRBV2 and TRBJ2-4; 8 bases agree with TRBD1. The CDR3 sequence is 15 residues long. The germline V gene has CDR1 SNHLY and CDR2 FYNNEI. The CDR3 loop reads CASSEQGATKNVQYF. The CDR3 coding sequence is TGTGCCAGCAGTGAACAGGGGGCCACCAAAAACGTTCAGTACTTC. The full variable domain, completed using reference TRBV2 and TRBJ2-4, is EPEVTQTPSHQVTQMGQEVILRCVPISNHLYFYWYRQILGQKVEFLVSFYNNEISEKSEIFDDQFSVERPDGSNFTLKIRSTKLEDSAMYFCASSEQGATKNVQYFGAGTRLSVL.

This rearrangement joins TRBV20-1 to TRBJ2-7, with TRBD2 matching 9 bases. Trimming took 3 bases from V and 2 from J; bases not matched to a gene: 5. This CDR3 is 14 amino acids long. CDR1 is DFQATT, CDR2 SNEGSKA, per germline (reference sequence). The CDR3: CSASRLAGTYEQYF. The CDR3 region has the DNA TGCAGTGCTAGTAGGCTAGCGGGGACCTACGAGCAGTACTTC.

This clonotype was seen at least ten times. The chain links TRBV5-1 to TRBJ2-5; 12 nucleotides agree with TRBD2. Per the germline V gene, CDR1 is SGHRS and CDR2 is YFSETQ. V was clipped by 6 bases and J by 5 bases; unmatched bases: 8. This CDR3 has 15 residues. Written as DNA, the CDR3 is TGCGCCAGCAAGTTGACTAGCGGGAGCTCGGAGACCCAGTACTTC. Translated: CASKLTSGSSETQYF.

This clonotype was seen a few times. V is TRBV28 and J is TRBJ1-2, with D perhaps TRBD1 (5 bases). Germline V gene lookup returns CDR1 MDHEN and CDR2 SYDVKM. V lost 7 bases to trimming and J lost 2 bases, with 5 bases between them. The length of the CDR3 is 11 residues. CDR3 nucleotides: TGTGCCAGCAACAGGAACTATGGCTACACCTTC. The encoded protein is CASNRNYGYTF.

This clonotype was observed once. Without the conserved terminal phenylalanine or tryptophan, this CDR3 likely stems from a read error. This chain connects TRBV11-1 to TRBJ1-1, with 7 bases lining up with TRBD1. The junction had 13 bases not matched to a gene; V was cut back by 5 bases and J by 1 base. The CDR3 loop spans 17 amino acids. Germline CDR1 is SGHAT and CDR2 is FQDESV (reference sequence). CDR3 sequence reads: CASSETIRGTENTEAFL. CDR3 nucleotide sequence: TGTGCCAGCAGCGAAACTATCCGTGGGACAGAGAACACTGAAGCTTTCCTT.

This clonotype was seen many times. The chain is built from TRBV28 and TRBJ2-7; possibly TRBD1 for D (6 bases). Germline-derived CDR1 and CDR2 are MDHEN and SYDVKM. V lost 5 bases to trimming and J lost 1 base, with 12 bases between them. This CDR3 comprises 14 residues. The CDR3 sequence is CASSRTVLSYEQYF. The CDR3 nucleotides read TGTGCCAGCAGTCGGACAGTTCTGTCCTACGAGCAGTACTTC. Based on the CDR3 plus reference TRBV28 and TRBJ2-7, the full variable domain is DVKVTQSSRYLVKRTGEKVFLECVQDMDHENMFWYRQDPGLGLRLIYFSYDVKMKEKGDIPEGYSVSREKKERFSLILESASTNQTSMYLCASSRTVLSYEQYFGPGTRLTVT.

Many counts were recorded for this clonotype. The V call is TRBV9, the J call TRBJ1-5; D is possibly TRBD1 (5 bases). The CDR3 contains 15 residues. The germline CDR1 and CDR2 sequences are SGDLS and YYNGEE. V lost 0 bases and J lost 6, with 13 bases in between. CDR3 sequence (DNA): TGTGCCAGCAGCGTAGAGGGCAGGGTGGGTCAGCCCCAGCATTTT. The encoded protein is CASSVEGRVGQPQHF.

CDR3 amino acids: CSVADTGRTSYEQYF. The DNA of the CDR3 is TGCAGCGTCGCCGATACAGGGAGAACGTCCTACGAGCAGTACTTC. The V call is TRBV29-1, the J call TRBJ2-7; D might be TRBD1 (6 bases). The V gene's germline CDR1 is SQVTM and CDR2 ANQGSEA. The CDR3 has 15 amino acids. Between the trimmed V and J ends, which lost 6 bases and 1 base, there was a span of 19 bases.